These 18 T cell receptor beta chains were all obtained from the same sample, sequenced in a study of blood T cell repertoires in COVID-19. The repertoire was sequenced with immunoSEQ multiplex PCR; TCRdb's copy has only in-frame clones and lacks some. The sample has about 300,000 clones, approximately 86% seen once. Sample: peripheral blood. The receptors were gathered from a man between 70 and 80 years old with acute or convalescent COVID-19.

This chain uses TRBV30 with TRBJ1-2; 7 nucleotides align to TRBD1. The V gene's germline CDR1 is GTSNPN and CDR2 SVGIG (reference sequence). The CDR3 contains 18 residues. Trimming cost V 3 bases and J 4 bases; bases outside gene matches: 20. CDR3 loop: CAWSGTPSLGQNIYGYTF. DNA for the CDR3: TGTGCCTGGAGCGGAACGCCGAGCCTGGGACAGAATATCTATGGCTACACCTTC.

V usage is TRBV5-1 and J usage is TRBJ2-3; 7 nucleotides line up with TRBD1. The length of the CDR3 is 14 residues. The germline gives CDR1 SGHRS, CDR2 YFSETQ. V lost 4 bases, J lost 5 bases, and 7 bases stayed unmatched. The CDR3 is CASSKGGEGDTQYF. The CDR3 DNA reads as TGCGCCAGCAGCAAAGGGGGCGAGGGAGATACGCAGTATTTT.

The chain's CDR3 is CASSLLPVNEKLFF. The CDR3, as DNA: TGTGCCAGCAGCTTGCTTCCGGTTAATGAAAAACTGTTTTTT. The chain carries TRBV7-2 and TRBJ1-4; D is uncertain. The CDR3 is 14 residues long. Germline V gene data show CDR1 as SGHTA and CDR2 as FQGNSA. V shed 3 bases and J shed 4 bases, with 9 bases lying between them. Based on the CDR3 plus reference TRBV7-2 and TRBJ1-4, the full variable domain is GAGVSQSPSNKVTEKGKDVELRCDPISGHTALYWYRQSLGQGLEFLIYFQGNSAPDKSGLPSDRFSAERTGGSVSTLTIQRTQQEDSAVYLCASSLLPVNEKLFFGSGTQLSVL.

This chain joins TRBV5-1 and TRBJ2-1; 10 nucleotides align to TRBD2. The germline CDR1 and CDR2 sequences are SGHRS and YFSETQ. This CDR3 has 16 amino acids. V lost 1 base and J lost 2; bases outside the gene matches: 3. The CDR3 DNA reads as TGCGCCAGCAGCTTGATAGCGGGAGGTCCCTACAATGAGCAGTTCTTC. It is translated as CASSLIAGGPYNEQFF. Based on the CDR3 plus reference TRBV5-1 and TRBJ2-1, the full variable domain is KAGVTQTPRYLIKTRGQQVTLSCSPISGHRSVSWYQQTPGQGLQFLFEYFSETQRNKGNFPGRFSGRQFSNSRSEMNVSTLELGDSALYLCASSLIAGGPYNEQFFGPGTRLTVL.

The chain carries TRBV6-1 and TRBJ1-5; D might be TRBD1 (6 bases). The CDR3 has 15 residues. The V gene lost 3 bases and the J gene lost 0 bases, with 9 bases spanning the gap. CDR1 is MNHNS, CDR2 SASEGT, per germline. CDR3 residues: CASSDRGNSNQPQHF. The CDR3 coding sequence is TGTGCCAGCAGTGACAGGGGAAATAGCAATCAGCCCCAGCATTTT.

The chain is built from TRBV2 and TRBJ1-4; TRBD1 is a possible D gene (6 bases). The germline V gene encodes CDR1 SNHLY and CDR2 FYNNEI. The CDR3 runs to 13 residues. V was shortened by 6 bases and J by 5 bases, with 10 bases between the two germline ends. For the CDR3, the DNA is TGTGCCAGCAGCCGACAGGAAAATGAAAAACTGTTTTTT. It translates to CASSRQENEKLFF.

This chain connects TRBV5-1 to TRBJ1-6; TRBD1 agrees at 10 bases. This CDR3 has 15 amino acids. Trimming took 4 bases from V and 8 from J; bases not matched to a gene: 6. Per germline, CDR1 SGHRS and CDR2 YFSETQ. The CDR3 DNA reads TGCGCCAGCAGCCTATGGACAGGGGGACATTCACCCCTCCACTTT. It translates to CASSLWTGGHSPLHF.

The rearrangement joins TRBV24-1 to TRBJ2-1; D perhaps matches TRBD2 (5 bases). This CDR3 contains 15 residues. Germline CDR1 KGHDR, CDR2 SFDVKD. V shed 5 bases and J shed 6 bases, with 16 bases lying between them. The chain's CDR3 is CATSGGWFRGNEQFF. The DNA for the CDR3 is TGTGCCACCAGTGGTGGTTGGTTCCGGGGCAATGAGCAGTTCTTC.

This clone was seen only once. The CDR3 nucleotides read TGTGCCAGCAGTTACACCCTGAGGGGGAGGGCCAACGTCCTGACTTTC. Protein: CASSYTLRGRANVLTF. This rearrangement joins TRBV6-2 or TRBV6-3 to TRBJ2-6, with D possibly TRBD1 on 6 matching bases. From germline, CDR1 is MNHEY and CDR2 SVGEGT. The CDR3 extends over 16 amino acids. The V end was cut by 2 bases, the J end by 5 bases, with 13 bases between.

V is TRBV24-1 and J is TRBJ2-5; possible D gene TRBD1, 5 bases. The V gene's germline CDR1 is KGHDR and CDR2 SFDVKD. V was shortened by 4 bases and J by 6 bases, with 11 bases between the two germline ends. There are 13 residues in the CDR3. CDR3 coding DNA: TGTGCCACCAGTGAACCAGGGTCCAAGACCCAGTACTTC. This sequence encodes CATSEPGSKTQYF.

The chain employs TRBV5-1 and TRBJ2-2; weak D call: TRBD2 (7 bases). The CDR3 runs to 15 residues. Germline-derived CDR1 and CDR2 are SGHRS and YFSETQ. Trimming removed 3 bases at V and 4 bases at J, with 13 bases between. CDR3 region: CASSWDIAGTGELFF. CDR3 DNA sequence: TGCGCCAGCAGCTGGGACATAGCGGGCACCGGGGAGCTGTTTTTT.

This clone was detected only once. V usage is TRBV7-9 and J usage is TRBJ1-6; 7 bases align to TRBD1. J gave up 10 bases and V 5 bases, and 8 bases lay outside the gene matches. The CDR3 is 14 residues long. CDR1 is SEHNR, CDR2 FQNEAQ, per germline (reference sequence). The CDR3 region is CASSPGQALSPLHF. CDR3 bases: TGTGCCAGCAGCCCCGGACAGGCACTCTCACCCCTCCACTTT.

The V call is TRBV5-6, the J call TRBJ2-3; TRBD1 matches at 7 bases. V lost 4 bases and J lost 6; bases outside the gene matches: 5. The CDR3 has 13 amino acids. Germline V gene sequence: CDR1 SGHDT, CDR2 YYEEEE. CDR3 coding DNA: TGTGCCAGCAGCAGAGACAGGGTGGATACGCAGTATTTT. Protein product: CASSRDRVDTQYF.

This rearrangement joins TRBV29-1 to TRBJ2-3; possibly TRBD2 for D (5 bases). Trimming shortened V by 0 bases and J by 2 bases, and 12 bases separated the two germline ends. CDR1 and CDR2 from the germline V gene are SQVTM and ANQGSEA. This CDR3 has 15 residues. The CDR3 DNA sequence: TGCAGCGTTGAAGACAGGAGGAAACACACAGATACGCAGTATTTT. Translated, it gives CSVEDRRKHTDTQYF.

This chain uses TRBV5-1 with TRBJ1-2; D is uncertain. Germline loops: CDR1 SGHRS, CDR2 YFSETQ. CDR3 length: 13 amino acids. V lost 8 bases, J lost 6 bases, and 17 bases lay in between. The CDR3 loop is CASSLIEEDGYTF. The CDR3 DNA reads TGCGCCAGTTCCCTGATAGAAGAGGATGGCTACACCTTC.

The CDR3 nucleotides read TGTGCCAGCAGCCAATTCGGTCTAGCGGGGACGGGCGAGCAGTACTTC. Amino acids: CASSQFGLAGTGEQYF. The gene calls are TRBV3-1 (or the pseudogene TRBV3-2) and TRBJ2-7, with TRBD2 matching over 9 bases. The length of the CDR3 is 16 residues. With 2 bases clipped from V and 6 bases from J, the junction kept 11 bases outside the gene matches. Germline assignment: CDR1 LGHDT and CDR2 YNNKEL (reference sequence).

The chain's CDR3 is CASTRTVQETQYF. The CDR3 DNA sequence: TGTGCCAGCACGAGGACAGTTCAAGAGACCCAGTACTTC. The rearrangement links TRBV28 to TRBJ2-5; D may be TRBD1 (6 bases). CDR3 length equals 13 residues. V was clipped by 7 bases and J by 2 bases, with 11 bases between them. Germline lookup yields CDR1 MDHEN and CDR2 SYDVKM.

This rearrangement joins TRBV7-2 to TRBJ2-1, with 9 positions matching TRBD1. The length of the CDR3 is 18 residues. Germline lookup yields CDR1 SGHTA and CDR2 FQGNSA. Trimming took 2 bases from V and 3 from J; bases not matched to a gene: 11. CDR3 nucleotide sequence: TGTGCCAGCAGCTTATGGGGACAGGGAGGGGGTTACTACAATGAGCAGTTCTTC. Protein sequence: CASSLWGQGGGYYNEQFF.